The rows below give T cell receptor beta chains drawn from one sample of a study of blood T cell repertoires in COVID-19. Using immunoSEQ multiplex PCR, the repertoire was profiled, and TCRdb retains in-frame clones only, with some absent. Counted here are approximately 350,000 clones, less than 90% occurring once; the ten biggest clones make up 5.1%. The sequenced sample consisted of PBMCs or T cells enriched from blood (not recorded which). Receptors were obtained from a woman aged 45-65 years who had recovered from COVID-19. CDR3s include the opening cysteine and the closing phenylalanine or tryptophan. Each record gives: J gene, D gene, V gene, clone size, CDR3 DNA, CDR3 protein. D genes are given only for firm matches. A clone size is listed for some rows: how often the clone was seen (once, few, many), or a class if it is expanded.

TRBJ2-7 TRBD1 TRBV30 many TGTGCCTGGAGGCGAACAGGGGGTTCCTACGAGCAGTACTTC CAWRRTGGSYEQYF
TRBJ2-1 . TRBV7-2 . TGTGCCAGCAGACTCGCCCTAGCGAGCAATGAGCAGTTCTTC CASRLALASNEQFF
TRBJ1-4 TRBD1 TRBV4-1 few TGCGCCAGCAGCCAAGTAGGCAGGGGGTCTCCTAATGAAAAACTGTTTTTT CASSQVGRGSPNEKLFF
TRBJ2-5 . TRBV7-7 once TGTGCTAGCAGCCTCAGCGACGCGACTCAAGAGACCCAGTACTTC CASSLSDATQETQYF
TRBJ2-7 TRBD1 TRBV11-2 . TGTGCCAGCAGCTTAGCCACAGGGGTTAGTGACGAGCAGTACTTC CASSLATGVSDEQYF
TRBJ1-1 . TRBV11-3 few TGTGCCAGCAGCCAACGACAGACTTTAGAAGCTTTCTTT CASSQRQTLEAFF
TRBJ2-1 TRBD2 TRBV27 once TGTGCCAGCAGTTCTACCCTAGCGGGACTGTACAATGAGCAGTTCTTC CASSSTLAGLYNEQFF
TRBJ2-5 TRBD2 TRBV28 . TGTGCCAGCAGTTCCACTAGCGGGGAGGTCACGGAGACCCAGTACTTC CASSSTSGEVTETQYF
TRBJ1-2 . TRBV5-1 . TGCGCCAGCAGCCGGGATGCTTACGGCTACACCTTC CASSRDAYGYTF
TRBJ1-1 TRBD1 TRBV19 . TGTGCCAGTAGGACAGGGAATTGGGACACTGAAGCTTTCTTT CASRTGNWDTEAFF
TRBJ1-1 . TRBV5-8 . TGTGTCAGCAGCCACCCTACAGTTATGAACACTGAAGCTTTCTTT CVSSHPTVMNTEAFF
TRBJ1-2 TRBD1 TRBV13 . TGTGCCAGCAACCAGCCCGGGACAGGCGACTATGGCTACACCTTC CASNQPGTGDYGYTF
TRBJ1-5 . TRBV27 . TGTGCCAGCAGTTTATCGGGGGGGGTGGGGAATTTCCAGCCCCAGCATTTT CASSLSGGVGNFQPQHF
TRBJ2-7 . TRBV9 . TGTGCCAGCAGCGTGGGGGGACGGAACTACGAGCAGTACTTC CASSVGGRNYEQYF
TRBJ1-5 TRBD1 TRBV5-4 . TGTGCCAGCAGCGACGGGACAGGGAATCAGCCCCAGCATTTT CASSDGTGNQPQHF
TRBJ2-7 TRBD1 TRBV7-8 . TGTGCCAGCAGCCCCGAGGGACAGGCCGGCTACGAGCAGTACTTC CASSPEGQAGYEQYF
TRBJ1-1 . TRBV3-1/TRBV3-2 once TGTGCCAGCAGCCAATCCAGGGATGAAGCTTTCTTT CASSQSRDEAFF
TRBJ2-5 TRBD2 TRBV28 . TGTGCCAGCAGTTTGGGGAGACTAGCGGGGGTGGAGACCCAGTACTTC CASSLGRLAGVETQYF
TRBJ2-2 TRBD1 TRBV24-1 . TGTGCCACCAGTGATGTTACAGGGGGCGCGGGCGGGGAGCTGTTTTTT CATSDVTGGAGGELFF
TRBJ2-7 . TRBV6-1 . TGTGCCAGCAGTGAAGCGCACCAGGGGTGGTACGAGCAGTACTTC CASSEAHQGWYEQYF
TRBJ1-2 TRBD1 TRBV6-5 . TGTGCCAGCAGTCACGGGACAGCCAGTTATGGCTACACCTTC CASSHGTASYGYTF
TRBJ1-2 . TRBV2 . TGTGCCAGCGCGACAGTTAGTAACTATGGCTACACCTTC CASATVSNYGYTF
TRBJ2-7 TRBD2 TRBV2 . TGTGCCAGCATTCCCCGGACTAGCGGGGGCTACGAGCAGTACTTC CASIPRTSGGYEQYF
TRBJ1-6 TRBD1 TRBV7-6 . TGTGCCAGCAGCTTACGGACAGGCCATGGAGATTCACCCCTCCACTTT CASSLRTGHGDSPLHF
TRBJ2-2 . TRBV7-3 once TGTGCCAGCAGCTTAACCCCCCGGACTGCCTCCACCGGGGAGCTGTTTTTT CASSLTPRTASTGELFF
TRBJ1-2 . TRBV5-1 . TGCGCCAGCAGCTACCCGGTGGACAGCCCTAGGGATGACTATGGCTACACCTTC CASSYPVDSPRDDYGYTF
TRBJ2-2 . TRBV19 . TGTGCCAGTAGACCCCGCGGGGCGAACACCGGGGAGCTGTTTTTT CASRPRGANTGELFF
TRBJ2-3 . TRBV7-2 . TGTGCCACCTCGCCTAATCCAGATACGCAGTATTTT CATSPNPDTQYF
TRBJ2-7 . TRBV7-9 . TGTGCCAGCAGCTTAACGGAGATCGACGAGCAGTACTTC CASSLTEIDEQYF
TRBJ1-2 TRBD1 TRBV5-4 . TGTGCCAGCAGCTCACAGGGGGCGGAGGGCTACACCTTC CASSSQGAEGYTF
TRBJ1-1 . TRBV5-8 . TGTGCCAGCAGCGGGCAAATGAACACTGAAGCTTTCTTT CASSGQMNTEAFF
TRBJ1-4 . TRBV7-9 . TGTGCCAGCAGCTTAAACAGGGTCCGGGATGAAAAACTGTTTTTT CASSLNRVRDEKLFF
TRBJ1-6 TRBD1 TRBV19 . TGTGCCAGTAGTCCCCAGGGGGAATCCTATAATTCACCCCTCCACTTT CASSPQGESYNSPLHF
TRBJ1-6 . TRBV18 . TGTGCCAGCTCACAACTCCCAGGGGACCCAAATTCACCCCTCCACTTT CASSQLPGDPNSPLHF
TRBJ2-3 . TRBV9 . TGTGCCAGCAGCGGGAGGGGTGGGACTCAACCTTTCACAGATACGCAGTATTTT CASSGRGGTQPFTDTQYF
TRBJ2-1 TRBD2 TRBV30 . TGTGCCTGGAGTGTGACTCCGCTAGCGGGAGGGTGGAGCTCCTACAATGAGCAGTTCTTC CAWSVTPLAGGWSSYNEQFF
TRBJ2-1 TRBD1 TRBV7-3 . TGTGCCAGCAGCTTAGGGACAGTAATTTACAATGAGCAGTTCTTC CASSLGTVIYNEQFF
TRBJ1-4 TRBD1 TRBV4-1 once TGCGCCAGCAGCCTCGGACAGGGCAATGAAAAACTGTTTTTT CASSLGQGNEKLFF
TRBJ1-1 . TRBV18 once TGTGCCAGCTCACCAGAAACGCCAGGGGTGAACACTGAAGCTTTCTTT CASSPETPGVNTEAFF
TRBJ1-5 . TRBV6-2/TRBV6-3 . TGTGCCAGCAGTTACAGCCCGGGTCGGGACTTTAGCAATCAGCCCCAGCATTTT CASSYSPGRDFSNQPQHF
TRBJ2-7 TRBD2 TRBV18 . TGTGCCAGCTCACCAGGGACTAGCGGGAGGTCGAGCGAGCAGTACTTC CASSPGTSGRSSEQYF
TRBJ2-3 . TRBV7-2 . TGTGCCAGCAGCTTAAACGGGGCGGGGTTAGATACGCAGTATTTT CASSLNGAGLDTQYF
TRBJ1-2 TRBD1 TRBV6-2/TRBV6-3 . TGTGCCAGCAGTTACGGAGGACAGGGGTATGGCTACACCTTC CASSYGGQGYGYTF
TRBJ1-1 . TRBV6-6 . TGTGCCAGCAGTTACTCCGGGGCAGGGGTAGAAGCTTTCTTT CASSYSGAGVEAFF
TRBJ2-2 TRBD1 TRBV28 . TGTGCCAGCAGTTTATCGGGACAGACCTCGAACACCGGGGAGCTGTTTTTT CASSLSGQTSNTGELFF
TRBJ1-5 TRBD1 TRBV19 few TGTGCCAGTAGTGGCGTAGGGGGCCAATGGGTTAGCAATCAGCCCCAGCATTTT CASSGVGGQWVSNQPQHF
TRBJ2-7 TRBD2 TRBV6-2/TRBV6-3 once TGTGCCAGCAGTCGTCCTAGCGGGGCTTATTCCTACGAGCAGTACTTC CASSRPSGAYSYEQYF
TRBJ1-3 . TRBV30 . TGTGCCTGGAGTGTACTTCGGGTTGGAAACACCATATATTTT CAWSVLRVGNTIYF
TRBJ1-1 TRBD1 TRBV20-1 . TGCAGTATCGCAGACAGGGCTGGAGCTTTCTTT CSIADRAGAFF
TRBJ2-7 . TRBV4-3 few TGCGCCAGCAGCCAAGGGGCAGTTCCGTTCAACGAGCAGTACTTC CASSQGAVPFNEQYF
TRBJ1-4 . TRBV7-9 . TGTGCCAGCAGCTTACGGAGTAATGAAAAACTGTTTTTT CASSLRSNEKLFF